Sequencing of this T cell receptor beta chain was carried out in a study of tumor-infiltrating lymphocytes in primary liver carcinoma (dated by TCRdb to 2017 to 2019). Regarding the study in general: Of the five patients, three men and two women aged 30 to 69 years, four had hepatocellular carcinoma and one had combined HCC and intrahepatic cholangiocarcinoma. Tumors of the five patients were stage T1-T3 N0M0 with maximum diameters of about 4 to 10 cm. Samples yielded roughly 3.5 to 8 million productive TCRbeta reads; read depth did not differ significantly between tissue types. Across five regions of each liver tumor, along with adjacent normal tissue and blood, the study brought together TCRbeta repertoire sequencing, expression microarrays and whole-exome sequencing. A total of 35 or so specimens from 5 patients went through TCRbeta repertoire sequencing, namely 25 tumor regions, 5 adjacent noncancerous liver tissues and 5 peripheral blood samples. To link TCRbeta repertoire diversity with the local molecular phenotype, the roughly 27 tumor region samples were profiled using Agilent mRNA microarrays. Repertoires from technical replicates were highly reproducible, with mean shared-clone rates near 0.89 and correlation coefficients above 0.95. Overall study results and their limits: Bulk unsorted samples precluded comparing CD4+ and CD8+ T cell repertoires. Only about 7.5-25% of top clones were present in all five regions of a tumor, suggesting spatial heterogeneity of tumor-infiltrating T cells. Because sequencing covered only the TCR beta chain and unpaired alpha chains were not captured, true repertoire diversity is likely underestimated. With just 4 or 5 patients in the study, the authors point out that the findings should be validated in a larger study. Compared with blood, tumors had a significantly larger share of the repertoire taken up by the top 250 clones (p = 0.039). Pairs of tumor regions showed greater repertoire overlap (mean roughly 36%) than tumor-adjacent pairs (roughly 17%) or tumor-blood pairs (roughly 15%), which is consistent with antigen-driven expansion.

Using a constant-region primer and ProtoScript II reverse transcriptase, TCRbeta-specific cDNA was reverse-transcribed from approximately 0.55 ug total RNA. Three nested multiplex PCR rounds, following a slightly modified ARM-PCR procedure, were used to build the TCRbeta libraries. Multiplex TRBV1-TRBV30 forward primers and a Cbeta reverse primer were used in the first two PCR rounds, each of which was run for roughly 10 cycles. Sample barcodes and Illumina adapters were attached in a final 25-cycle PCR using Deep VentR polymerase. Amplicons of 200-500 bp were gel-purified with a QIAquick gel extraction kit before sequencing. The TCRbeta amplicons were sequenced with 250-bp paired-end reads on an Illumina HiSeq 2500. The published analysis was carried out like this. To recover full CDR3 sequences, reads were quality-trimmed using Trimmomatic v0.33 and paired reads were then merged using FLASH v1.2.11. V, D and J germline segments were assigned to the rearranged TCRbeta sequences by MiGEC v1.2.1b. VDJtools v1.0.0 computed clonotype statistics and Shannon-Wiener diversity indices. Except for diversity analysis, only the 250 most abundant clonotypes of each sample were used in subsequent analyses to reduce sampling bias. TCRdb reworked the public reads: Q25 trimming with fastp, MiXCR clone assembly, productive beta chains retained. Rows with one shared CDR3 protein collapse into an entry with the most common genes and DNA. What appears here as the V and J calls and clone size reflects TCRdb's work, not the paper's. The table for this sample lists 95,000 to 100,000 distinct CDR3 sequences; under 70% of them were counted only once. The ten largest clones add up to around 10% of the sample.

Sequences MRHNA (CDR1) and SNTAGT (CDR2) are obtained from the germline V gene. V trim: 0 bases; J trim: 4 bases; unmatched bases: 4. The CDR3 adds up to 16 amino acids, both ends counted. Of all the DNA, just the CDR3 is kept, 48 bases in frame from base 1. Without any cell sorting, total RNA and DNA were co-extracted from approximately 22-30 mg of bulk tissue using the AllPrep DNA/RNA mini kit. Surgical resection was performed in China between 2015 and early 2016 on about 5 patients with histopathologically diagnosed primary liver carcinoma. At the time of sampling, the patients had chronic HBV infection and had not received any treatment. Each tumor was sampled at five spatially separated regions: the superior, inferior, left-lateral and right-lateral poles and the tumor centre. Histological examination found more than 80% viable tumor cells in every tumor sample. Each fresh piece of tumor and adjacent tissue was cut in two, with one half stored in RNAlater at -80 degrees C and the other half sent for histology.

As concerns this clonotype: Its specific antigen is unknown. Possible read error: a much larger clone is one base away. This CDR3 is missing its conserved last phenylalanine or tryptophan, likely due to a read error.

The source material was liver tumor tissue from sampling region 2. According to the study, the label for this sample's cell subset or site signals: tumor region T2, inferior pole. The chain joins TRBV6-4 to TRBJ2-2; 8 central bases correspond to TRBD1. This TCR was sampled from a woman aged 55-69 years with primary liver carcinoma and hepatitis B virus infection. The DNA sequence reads TGTGCCAGCAGTGACTCGAAGGACAGGGTCACCGGGGAGCTGTTTTGT. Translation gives CASSDSKDRVTGELFC.